Sequencing of this T cell receptor beta chain was carried out in a study of CD8 T cells in ankylosing spondylitis. Study conclusions and caveats: A motif in TCR beta, a set of eight highly homologous variants, appeared characteristic of ankylosing spondylitis blood.

Germline V gene lookup returns CDR1 MGHRA and CDR2 YSYEKL. The CDR3 is 14 residues long. Deletions cut 2 bases from V and 6 bases from J, with 10 bases between. In regard to this clonotype: Its specificity is not known.

Using its own MiXCR run on the 5' RACE reads, TCRdb lists one record per CDR3 protein. The sample records roughly 440,000 distinct CDR3 sequences, 17% being singletons. This chain uses TRBV4-1 with TRBJ2-2, with D unclear. The sample was blood, either unsorted or a sorted T cell fraction (not recorded which). This TCR was recovered from a male donor with ankylosing spondylitis. The CDR3 DNA is TGCGCCAGCAGCCAAAAAACCGGACCCGGGGAGCTGTTTTTT. It is translated as CASSQKTGPGELFF.